This T cell receptor (beta chain) was identified in a study of identical twins. Regarding the study as a whole: Models came in too low on out-of-frame TCR alpha sharing in monozygotic twins. Carriage of fewer insertions was seen in abundant cord blood beta clonotypes, whereas memory repertoires showed none.

This clonotype was seen a handful of times. What it binds is unknown. cDNA molecules carried unique molecular identifiers, and template switching added a universal primer site. From the 5' RACE reads, TCRdb called clonotypes with MiXCR, one entry per CDR3 protein. The sample lists roughly 240,000 distinct CDR3 sequences, roughly 7% occurring once. Germline lookup yields CDR1 SQVTM and CDR2 ANQGSEA. The ends were cut back, 1 base at V and 9 bases at J, with 13 bases in the middle. This CDR3 has 13 residues. The data also belong to a second study, concerning yellow fever vaccine responses in identical twins.

The chain uses TRBV29-1 and TRBJ2-1; tentative D call: TRBD1 (7 bases). This sequence was found in a woman younger than 35 in good health. Sequencing was done on a sample of memory (CD45RO+) T cells sorted from blood. CDR3: CSVEGQGGGEQFF. The DNA for the CDR3 is TGCAGCGTTGAAGGGCAGGGGGGAGGTGAGCAGTTCTTC.